This T cell receptor beta chain was recovered during a study of cytomegalovirus exposure and HLA in healthy donors. Study-wide results and caveats: Researchers counted some 150 TCR beta chains as cytomegalovirus-associated.

Assay used: immunoSEQ multiplex PCR; TCRdb lists only in-frame clones, some missing. The sample lists roughly 130,000 clones, 86% occurring once. Points on this clone: Its cognate antigen is unknown.

V was pared by 5 bases and J by 3 bases, with 6 bases of the junction left unmatched. From germline, CDR1 is PRHDT and CDR2 FYEKMQ (reference sequence). CDR3 length equals 16 residues. The sequenced sample was PBMCs. This chain joins TRBV13 and TRBJ2-3, with 12 bases fitting TRBD2. This receptor was taken from a man aged 18 to 35 in good health and CMV-seronegative. The CDR3, as DNA: TGTGCCAGCAGCCAGTGGCTAGCGGGGGGGACAGATACGCAGTATTTT. This translates into CASSQWLAGGTDTQYF.